Listed below are T cell receptor beta chains from one sample, sequenced in a study of cytomegalovirus exposure and HLA in healthy donors. Profiled with immunoSEQ multiplex PCR; TCRdb holds only in-frame clones, not every one. This sample's table reports about 130,000 clones. The specimen was PBMCs. The receptors originated from a man between 18 and 35 years old in good health and CMV-seronegative. CDR3s include the opening cysteine and the closing phenylalanine or tryptophan. The D gene is left open where the match is weak.

J | V | D | CDR3 | DNA
TRBJ2-1 | TRBV18 | . | CASSQKPQGWGNEQFF | TGTGCCAGCTCACAAAAGCCCCAGGGATGGGGCAATGAGCAGTTCTTC
TRBJ1-1 | TRBV28 | TRBD1 | CASHIPTGVNTEAFF | TGTGCCAGCCATATACCCACAGGGGTTAACACTGAAGCTTTCTTT
TRBJ1-2 | TRBV27 | TRBD1 | CASKPGGPPDYGYTF | TGTGCCAGCAAACCAGGGGGGCCTCCTGACTATGGCTACACCTTC
TRBJ2-7 | TRBV7-9 | TRBD1 | CASSHAPTGIAYEQYF | TGTGCCAGCAGCCACGCCCCGACAGGGATAGCCTACGAGCAGTACTTC
TRBJ1-6 | TRBV28 | . | CASTLAQGGSPLHF | TGTGCCAGCACCCTAGCCCAGGGAGGGTCACCCCTCCACTTT
TRBJ2-3 | TRBV28 | . | CASSFSTQANTQYF | TGTGCCAGCAGTTTCTCAACTCAGGCTAATACGCAGTATTTT
TRBJ2-7 | TRBV27 | . | CASSLYSSYEQYF | TGTGCCAGCAGTTTATATAGCTCCTACGAGCAGTACTTC
TRBJ2-7 | TRBV7-9 | . | CASSGDSYEQYF | TGTGCCAGCAGCGGTGACAGCTACGAGCAGTACTTC
TRBJ2-3 | TRBV5-1 | TRBD2 | CASSYAGTSGADTQYF | TGCGCCAGCAGCTACGCCGGGACTAGCGGAGCAGATACGCAGTATTTT
TRBJ1-1 | TRBV6-1 | . | CASSESLNTEAFF | TGTGCCAGCAGTGAGTCGTTAAACACTGAAGCTTTCTTT
TRBJ1-3 | TRBV28 | . | CASKGKYENTIYF | TGTGCCAGCAAGGGGAAGTACGAAAACACCATATATTTT
TRBJ2-1 | TRBV20-1 | . | CSERGRNEQFF | TGCAGTGAGAGAGGAAGGAATGAGCAGTTCTTC
TRBJ2-3 | TRBV2 | . | CASARQSTDTQYF | TGTGCCAGCGCAAGACAGAGCACAGATACGCAGTATTTT
TRBJ1-2 | TRBV2 | . | CASSYPRGVYTF | TGTGCCAGCAGTTATCCCAGGGGAGTCTACACCTTC
TRBJ2-1 | TRBV27 | TRBD2 | CASSTISGRNYNEQFF | TGTGCCAGCAGTACCATCAGCGGGAGAAACTACAATGAGCAGTTCTTC
TRBJ2-5 | TRBV7-9 | . | CASSPPTGRRETQYF | TGTGCCAGCAGCCCCCCGACAGGGAGGAGAGAGACCCAGTACTTC
TRBJ2-3 | TRBV7-9 | . | CASSLVGGGDTQYF | TGTGCCAGCAGCTTAGTTGGGGGAGGTGATACGCAGTATTTT
TRBJ2-5 | TRBV4-1 | . | CASSQERLGQETQYF | TGCGCCAGCAGCCAAGAGCGGCTGGGCCAAGAGACCCAGTACTTC
TRBJ1-5 | TRBV28 | . | CASSPVAQPQHF | TGTGCCAGCAGTCCCGTGGCTCAGCCCCAGCATTTT
TRBJ2-5 | TRBV7-2 | . | CASSLEGLGSPRETQYF | TGTGCCAGCAGCTTAGAGGGGTTGGGGTCCCCCCGGGAGACCCAGTACTTC
TRBJ1-2 | TRBV5-4 | . | CASIPQGQDGGYTF | TGTGCCAGCATTCCCCAGGGTCAAGATGGTGGCTACACCTTC
TRBJ2-3 | TRBV18 | . | CASSRTTDADTQYF | TGTGCCAGCTCACGAACGACAGACGCAGATACGCAGTATTTT